Presented here are 23 T cell receptor beta chains from one specimen sequenced in a study of blood T cells in healthy people across ages. Primed by a sample-barcoded 5' primer and a J-beta primer mix, a second PCR proceeded for about 7 to 11 cycles. TCRdb independently ran MiXCR on the 5' RACE reads; one entry per CDR3 protein. Here the sample spans 850,000 to 950,000 distinct CDR3 sequences, around 30% being singletons. The sequenced material came from blood. Every receptor here comes from a woman older than 75 in good health.

This clonotype was detected ten times or more. The DNA of the CDR3 is TGTGCCAGCAGCTTAAGGCGCTTGGACAGGGGCGGCTACAATGAGCAGTTCTTC. This gives the protein CASSLRRLDRGGYNEQFF. V is TRBV11-2 and J is TRBJ2-1, with 9 bases identical to TRBD1. The CDR3 spans 18 residues. J gave up 3 bases and V 2 bases, and 11 bases lay outside the gene matches. Germline V gene data show CDR1 as SGHAT and CDR2 as FQNNGV.

The chain recombines TRBV25-1 with TRBJ2-1; TRBD1 matches 7 bases. The CDR3 loop spans 14 amino acids. V lost 4 bases and J lost 13; bases outside the gene matches: 13. Germline loops: CDR1 MGHDK, CDR2 SYGVNS. CDR3 sequence: CASSGSGQTNIQFF. The CDR3 bases are TGTGCCAGCAGTGGTTCGGGACAGACAAACATTCAGTTCTTC.

The genes are TRBV6-6 and TRBJ1-1, with D uncertain. Germline CDR1 reads MNHNY; CDR2 reads SVGAGI (reference sequence). The CDR3 is 16 residues long. The V end was cut by 5 bases, the J end by 1 base, with 17 bases between. The CDR3 DNA sequence: TGTGCCAGCAGTAACCGAATCCGGGCGGGGAACACTGAAGCTTTCTTT. It translates to CASSNRIRAGNTEAFF.

This clonotype was observed a few times. The J gene is TRBJ2-4, the V gene TRBV19; 7 nucleotides line up with TRBD1. Unmatched junction bases numbered 4, after V lost 7 bases and J lost 4 bases. The CDR3 runs 13 residues. Germline CDR1 and CDR2: LNHDA and SQIVND (reference sequence). CDR3 coding DNA: TGTGCCAGTAAATTACAGGGGAAAAACATTCAGTACTTC. It translates to CASKLQGKNIQYF.

Concerning this clonotype itself: A read error is possible here, since a much larger clone lies one base away. The J gene is TRBJ2-1, the V gene TRBV5-1; D gene unclear. The closer fit of TRBJ2-7 to the DNA end suggests the J call may be wrong. The CDR3 totals 15 residues. Germline V gene lookup returns CDR1 SGHRS and CDR2 YFSETQ. The CDR3 reads CASSLGGPGNNEQYF. DNA for the CDR3: TGCGCCAGCAGCTTGGGTGGGCCTGGGAACAATGAGCAGTACTTC.

This clonotype was observed a few times. Just one base apart from a much larger clone, this may be a read error. This chain links TRBV21-1 with TRBJ2-7. TRBV21-1 is given as a pseudogene. This CDR3 comprises 14 residues. The DNA of the CDR3 is TGTGTCAGCAGCAAACAAGAGAGCTCCTACGAGCAGTACTTC. This sequence encodes CVSSKQESSYEQYF.

This clonotype was seen many times. The rearrangement links TRBV20-1 to TRBJ2-1; no definite D call. V lost 3 bases and J lost 10, with 22 bases in between. The CDR3 runs to 15 residues. In germline, CDR1 is DFQATT, CDR2 SNEGSKA (reference sequence). CDR3 in amino acids: CSASMAGALVGEQFF. The CDR3 coding sequence is TGCAGTGCTAGCATGGCAGGTGCACTGGTAGGGGAGCAGTTCTTC.

On this clonotype itself: The junction differs from germline at one of its ends, possibly a read error. The rearrangement uses TRBV4-3 and TRBJ1-1; D unclear. Germline V gives CDR1 LGHNA, CDR2 YSLEER. The CDR3 runs to 13 residues. The CDR3 bases are TGCGCCAGCAACCAAGGAGAACCCACTGAAGCTTTCTTT. This sequence encodes CASNQGEPTEAFF.

With respect to this clonotype: A single base separates this from a much larger clone, so it may be a read error. The V call is TRBV9, the J call TRBJ2-7; TRBD1 matches at 8 bases. The V gene's germline CDR1 is SGDLS and CDR2 YYNGEE. V was clipped by 2 bases and J by 7 bases; unmatched bases: 17. The CDR3 length is 17 residues. This CDR3 reads CASSVRDRLGRDNEQYF. As DNA, the CDR3 is TGTGCCAGCAGCGTGCGGGACAGGTTGGGCAGAGACAATGAGCAGTACTTC.

The sample holds many counts of this clonotype. The rearrangement uses TRBV20-1 and TRBJ1-5; a possible D gene is TRBD1 (5 bases). V was pared by 6 bases and J by 0 bases, with 12 bases between. Germline CDR1 and CDR2: DFQATT and SNEGSKA (reference sequence). This CDR3 region has 14 residues. As DNA, the CDR3 is TGCAGTGCCCTGGGACTTACTAGCAATCAGCCCCAGCATTTT. Residues: CSALGLTSNQPQHF.

The rearrangement links TRBV7-2 to TRBJ2-3; 7 bases fit TRBD2. CDR1 SGHTA and CDR2 FQGNSA come from the germline V gene. CDR3 length equals 15 residues. The ends lost 7 bases at V and 2 bases at J; junction bases unmatched: 9. CDR3 sequence: CASNRERGSTDTQYF. Written as DNA, the CDR3 is TGTGCCAGCAACCGGGAGCGGGGTTCCACAGATACGCAGTATTTT.

This clonotype was found a few times. The J gene is TRBJ1-1, the V gene TRBV27; TRBD1 matches 7 bases. CDR1 MNHEY and CDR2 SMNVEV come from the germline V gene (reference sequence). This CDR3 is 13 amino acids long. J lost 3 bases, V lost 5 bases, and 3 bases had no gene match. The CDR3 nucleotides are TGTGCCAGCAGTATAGACAGGGACACTGAAGCTTTCTTT. Translation gives CASSIDRDTEAFF.

The chain combines TRBV5-8 with TRBJ1-4, with D hard to call. V was shortened by 4 bases and J by 8 bases, with 6 bases between the two germline ends. Germline loops: CDR1 SGHTS, CDR2 YDEGEE. This CDR3 is 11 amino acids long. CDR3 protein: CASSPLEKLFF. The DNA for the CDR3 is TGTGCCAGCAGCCCCCTAGAAAAACTGTTTTTT.

This clonotype appeared a few times. This chain uses TRBV6-2 or TRBV6-3 with TRBJ1-5; 9 bases match TRBD1. This CDR3 contains 16 residues. V shed 3 bases, J shed 7 bases, and the junction held 10 bases outside the gene matches. Germline values: CDR1 MNHEY, CDR2 SVGEGT. The CDR3 sequence is CASSYAPRTGEQPQHF. The CDR3 DNA reads TGTGCCAGCAGTTATGCCCCGCGGACAGGGGAGCAGCCCCAGCATTTT.

The J gene is TRBJ1-1, the V gene TRBV3-1; D gene ambiguous. CDR1 and CDR2 (germline): LGHDT, YNNKEL (reference sequence). Trimming left V 3 bases short and J 1 base short, with 9 bases between. The CDR3 sequence is 14 residues long. The CDR3: CASSQRHSNTEAFF. In DNA, the CDR3 is TGTGCCAGCAGCCAGAGACATTCGAACACTGAAGCTTTCTTT.

V is TRBV7-2 and J is TRBJ1-2, with D unclear. The CDR3 runs to 13 residues. The ends were cut back, 5 bases at V and 7 bases at J, with 14 bases in the middle. Looked up from germline, CDR1 is SGHTA and CDR2 is FQGNSA. CDR3 sequence: CASSLDIRGGYTF. CDR3 coding DNA: TGTGCCAGCAGCCTGGATATTCGGGGTGGCTACACCTTC. Full variable domain (rest looked up from reference TRBV7-2 and TRBJ1-2): GAGVSQSPSNKVTEKGKDVELRCDPISGHTALYWYRQSLGQGLEFLIYFQGNSAPDKSGLPSDRFSAERTGGSVSTLTIQRTQQEDSAVYLCASSLDIRGGYTFGSGTRLTVV.

This clonotype was seen a handful of times. The rearrangement joins TRBV6-6 to TRBJ2-2; maybe TRBD1 (6 bases). Germline V lookup: CDR1 MNHNY, CDR2 SVGAGI (reference sequence). Trimming pared 7 bases from V and 6 bases from J, leaving 24 bases between. This CDR3 is built from 17 residues. The CDR3 nucleotides read TGTGCCAGCAACTCTGGCAGGGGAAATCCAAACGCCGGGGAGCTGTTTTTT. This gives the protein CASNSGRGNPNAGELFF.

This clonotype was detected ten times or more. The chain is built from TRBV6-6 and TRBJ2-6; D not certain. V was shortened by 2 bases and J by 2 bases, with 13 bases between the two germline ends. The germline gives CDR1 MNHNY, CDR2 SVGAGI (reference sequence). The CDR3 runs to 17 residues. CDR3 protein: CASSYDGELAGANVLTF. As DNA, the CDR3 is TGTGCCAGCAGTTACGATGGAGAGCTAGCTGGGGCCAACGTCCTGACTTTC.

There are many counts of this clonotype. In DNA form, the CDR3 reads TGTGCCAGCAGCCCTGCCGTGGCGCAAGAGACCCAGTACTTC. This encodes CASSPAVAQETQYF. The chain carries TRBV7-4 and TRBJ2-5; D unclear. V lost 5 bases to trimming and J lost 2 bases, with 12 bases between them. Per germline, CDR1 SGHVT and CDR2 SQSDAQ. There are 14 residues in the CDR3.

This clonotype was seen repeatedly, ten times or more. The CDR3 DNA reads as TGTGCCAGCAGACTAAGGAGTACTAGCGGGGCAACAGATACGCAGTATTTT. Protein: CASRLRSTSGATDTQYF. J is TRBJ2-3 and V is TRBV7-8, with TRBD2 matching 10 bases. This CDR3 is built from 17 residues. CDR1 is SGHVS and CDR2 is FQNEAQ in the germline V gene. V lost 6 bases to trimming and J lost 3 bases; unmatched junction nucleotides: 12.

This clonotype showed up many times. The gene calls are TRBV4-3 and TRBJ2-7; D might be TRBD1 (6 bases). The germline CDR1 and CDR2 sequences are LGHNA and YSLEER. V shed 0 bases and J shed 6 bases, with 21 bases lying between them. The CDR3 runs to 17 residues. The CDR3 nucleotides are TGCGCCAGCAGCCAAGATCTAGTTGACAGGCTGATAGGCGAGCAGTACTTC. Translation: CASSQDLVDRLIGEQYF.

In this sample, this clonotype turned up a few times. Here the CDR3 reads CATSLSGNTEAFF. The CDR3 region has the DNA TGTGCCACCAGCCTGAGCGGAAACACTGAAGCTTTCTTT. The V call is TRBV6-2 or TRBV6-3, the J call TRBJ1-1; D call uncertain. The CDR3 sequence is 13 residues long. Germline V gene sequence: CDR1 MNHEY, CDR2 SVGEGT. V gave up 10 bases and J gave up 2 bases, with 14 bases separating them.

Turning to this clonotype: Being one base from a much bigger clone, this may be a read error. Lacking the conserved final phenylalanine or tryptophan, this CDR3 likely reflects a read error. The chain couples TRBV7-2 to TRBJ1-2; D not certain. Germline CDR1 SGHTA, CDR2 FQGNSA. V lost 5 bases and J lost 2, with 9 bases in between. The CDR3 spans 13 residues. The CDR3 reads CASSPTMNYGYTC. The CDR3 DNA reads TGTGCCAGCAGCCCCACAATGAACTATGGCTACACCTGC.